This T cell receptor beta chain came from a study of blood T cell repertoires in COVID-19. Overall study: Donors in the United States, Italy and Spain gave samples during acute or convalescent COVID-19. The cDNA or gDNA used as material had been derived from T cells, B-cell-depleted T cells, or PBMCs.

Authors' methods: Amplified reference gene primers provided the basis for estimating nucleated cell counts. Produced via immunoSEQ multiplex PCR; TCRdb's table is partial and in-frame only. From that table come the V and J calls and clone size; the DNA was used to work out D and trimming. The repertoire has about 83,000 clones, around 87% of them found once; the top ten carry roughly 8%. The sequence came from an elderly man with active or convalescent COVID-19. Sequencing used peripheral blood.

The CDR3 is CASSFFGGELFF. CDR3 DNA: TGTGCCAGCAGTTTTTTCGGCGGGGAGCTGTTTTTT. The V and J genes are TRBV27 and TRBJ2-2; D not certain. V shed 3 bases and J shed 7 bases, with 6 bases lying between them. The germline V gene encodes CDR1 MNHEY and CDR2 SMNVEV (reference sequence). The CDR3 sequence is 12 residues long.